These 7 T cell receptor beta chains were sequenced from one sample in a study of shared clonotypes between healthy human individuals (dated by TCRdb to about 2020). Library method: the immunoSEQ multiplex PCR assay. TCRdb carries this immuneACCESS record with in-frame sequences only. Its versions omit some clonotypes, under half of them owing to an unresolved V gene in the studies checked, with the rest unexplained. The sample has roughly 700,000 clones on record, around two thirds of them singletons. The ten biggest clones cover approximately 1.6% of the sample. The specimen sequenced was memory CD4+ T cells sorted from blood. The sample's cell subset or site, from its label and the paper: CD45RA-negative fraction. The receptors were gathered from a woman aged 25 to 39 in good health.

CDR3 bases: TGTGCCAGCAGAGGACTAGCGGCCGACGATGAGCAGTTCTTC. It yields the protein CASRGLAADDEQFF. V usage is TRBV2 and J usage is TRBJ2-1; 10 positions agree with TRBD2. Trimming at V came to 6 bases and at J to 8 bases, leaving 7 bases not matched to a gene. The CDR3 length is 14 residues. Germline V gives CDR1 SNHLY, CDR2 FYNNEI. Based on the CDR3 plus reference TRBV2 and TRBJ2-1, the full variable domain is EPEVTQTPSHQVTQMGQEVILRCVPISNHLYFYWYRQILGQKVEFLVSFYNNEISEKSEIFDDQFSVERPDGSNFTLKIRSTKLEDSAMYFCASRGLAADDEQFFGPGTRLTVL.

For this clone: The sample has other DNA sequences that encode this CDR3 too. This chain joins TRBV6-1 and TRBJ2-7; D is ambiguous. V was shortened by 5 bases and J by 0 bases, with 11 bases between the two germline ends. The CDR3 is 14 amino acids. The germline V gene has CDR1 MNHNS and CDR2 SASEGT. The CDR3: CASSPRQGSYEQYF. CDR3 in DNA: TGTGCCAGCAGTCCGCGACAAGGCTCCTACGAGCAGTACTTC.

This clone showed up many times. This chain connects TRBV15 to TRBJ2-7; TRBD1 might be the D (5 bases). V lost 3 bases, J lost 0 bases, and 18 bases lay in between. The CDR3 length is 17 residues. Germline CDR1 reads LNHNV; CDR2 reads YYDKDF (reference sequence). CDR3: CATSSEKGDLSSYEQYF. The DNA of the CDR3 is TGTGCCACCAGCAGCGAAAAAGGGGATTTGAGCTCCTACGAGCAGTACTTC.

V gene TRBV28 combines with J gene TRBJ2-7; TRBD2 might be the D (6 bases). Deletions cut 6 bases from V and 4 bases from J, with 16 bases between. The CDR3 runs 14 residues. Germline CDR1 MDHEN, CDR2 SYDVKM. In nucleotides, the CDR3 is TGTGCCAGCAGCCCCGGGACTGTCCTTTACGAGCAGTACTTC. Its translation: CASSPGTVLYEQYF.

The J gene is TRBJ2-1, the V gene TRBV19, with TRBD2 matching over 15 bases. With 3 bases clipped from V and 4 bases from J, the junction kept 4 bases outside the gene matches. CDR3 size: 17 residues. The germline V gene encodes CDR1 LNHDA and CDR2 SQIVND (reference sequence). The CDR3 DNA sequence: TGTGCCAGTAGTATGGGGACTAGCGGGAGGAATTACAATGAGCAGTTCTTC. Translation: CASSMGTSGRNYNEQFF.

The gene calls are TRBV5-8 and TRBJ2-7; 8 positions agree with TRBD1. Germline V CDR1 and CDR2: SGHTS, YDEGEE. This CDR3 contains 19 residues. The J segment lost 3 bases and the V segment lost 2 bases, leaving 19 bases of the junction unmatched. The CDR3 here is CASSLGDRSFPWTNYEQYF. CDR3 DNA sequence: TGTGCCAGCAGCTTAGGGGACAGGTCGTTCCCGTGGACTAACTACGAGCAGTACTTC.

Here the CDR3 reads CAISAGRGYEQYF. The CDR3, as DNA: TGTGCCATCTCAGCGGGCAGGGGCTACGAGCAGTACTTC. The chain has TRBV10-3 and TRBJ2-7, with D tentatively TRBD1 or TRBD2 (6 bases each). Between the trimmed V and J ends, which lost 8 bases and 3 bases, there was a span of 14 bases. This CDR3 is built from 13 residues. Germline-derived CDR1 and CDR2 are ENHRY and SYGVKD.